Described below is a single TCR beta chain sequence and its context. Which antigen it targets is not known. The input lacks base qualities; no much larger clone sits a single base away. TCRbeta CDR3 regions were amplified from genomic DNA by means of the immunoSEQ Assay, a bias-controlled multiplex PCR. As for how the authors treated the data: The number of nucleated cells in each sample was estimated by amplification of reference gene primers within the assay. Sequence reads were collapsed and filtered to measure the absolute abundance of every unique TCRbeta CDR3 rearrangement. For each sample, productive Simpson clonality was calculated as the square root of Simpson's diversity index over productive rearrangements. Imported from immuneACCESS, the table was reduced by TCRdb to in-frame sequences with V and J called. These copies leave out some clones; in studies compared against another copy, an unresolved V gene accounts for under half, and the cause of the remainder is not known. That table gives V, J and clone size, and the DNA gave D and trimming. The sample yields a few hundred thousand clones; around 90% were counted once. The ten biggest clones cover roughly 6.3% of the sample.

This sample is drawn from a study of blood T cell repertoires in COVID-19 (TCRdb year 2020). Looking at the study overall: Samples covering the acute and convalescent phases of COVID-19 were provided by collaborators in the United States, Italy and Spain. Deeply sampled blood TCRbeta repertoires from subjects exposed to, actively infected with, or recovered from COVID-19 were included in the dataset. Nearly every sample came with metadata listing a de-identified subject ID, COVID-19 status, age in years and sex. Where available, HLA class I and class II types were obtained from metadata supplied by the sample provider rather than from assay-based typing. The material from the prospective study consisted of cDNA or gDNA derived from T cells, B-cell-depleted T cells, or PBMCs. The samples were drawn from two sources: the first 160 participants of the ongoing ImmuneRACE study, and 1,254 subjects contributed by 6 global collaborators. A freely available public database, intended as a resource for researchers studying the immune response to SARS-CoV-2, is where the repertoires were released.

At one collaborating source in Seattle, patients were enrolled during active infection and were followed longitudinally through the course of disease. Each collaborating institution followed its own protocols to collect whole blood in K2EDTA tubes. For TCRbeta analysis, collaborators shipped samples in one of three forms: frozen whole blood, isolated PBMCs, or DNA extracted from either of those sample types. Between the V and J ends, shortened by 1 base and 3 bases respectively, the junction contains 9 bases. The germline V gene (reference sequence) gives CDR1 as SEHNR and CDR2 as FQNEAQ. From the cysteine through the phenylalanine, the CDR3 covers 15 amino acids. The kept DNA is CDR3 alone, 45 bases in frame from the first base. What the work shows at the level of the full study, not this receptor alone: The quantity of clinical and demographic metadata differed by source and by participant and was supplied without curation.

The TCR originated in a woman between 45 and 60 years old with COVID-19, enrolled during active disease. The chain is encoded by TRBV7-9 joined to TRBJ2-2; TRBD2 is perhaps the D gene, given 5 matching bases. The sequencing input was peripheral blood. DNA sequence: TGTGCCAGCAGCTTAGTGTACGGGGACACCGGGGAGCTGTTTTTT. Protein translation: CASSLVYGDTGELFF.